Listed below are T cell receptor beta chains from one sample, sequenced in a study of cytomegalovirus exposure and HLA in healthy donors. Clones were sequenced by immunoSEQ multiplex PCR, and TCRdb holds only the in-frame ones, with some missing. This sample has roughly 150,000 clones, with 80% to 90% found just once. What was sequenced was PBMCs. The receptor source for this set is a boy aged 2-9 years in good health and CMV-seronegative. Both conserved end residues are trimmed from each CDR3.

ASSLGTGTHYGYT	TRBV5-1	TRBJ1-2	13
ASSLAGIDEQY	TRBV7-2	TRBJ2-7	11
ASSLSGSNEQF	TRBV9	TRBJ2-1	11
AWSGTGLDGYT	TRBV30	TRBJ1-2	11
ASGNSGQAVNTIY	TRBV28	TRBJ1-3	13
ASSLGSRETQY	TRBV5-1	TRBJ2-5	11
ASSLSLAGWGGNEQF	TRBV27	TRBJ2-1	15
ASSQKTGMNTEAF	TRBV7-9	TRBJ1-1	13
ASSLQDVNTEAF	TRBV6-5	TRBJ1-1	12
ASSLGGGRTDTQY	TRBV7-2	TRBJ2-3	13
ASSLRVGGTDTQY	TRBV5-6	TRBJ2-3	13
AISDGQGMTYEQY	TRBV10-3	TRBJ2-7	13
ASSVEGVLDTQY	TRBV9	TRBJ2-3	12
ASSYEEETQY	TRBV6-6	TRBJ2-5	10
PERGSWSYEQY	TRBV5-1	TRBJ2-7	11
ASSLSSTSGANEQF	TRBV27	TRBJ2-1	14
ASSGGQGGSYGYT	TRBV6-1	TRBJ1-2	13
SSSLGPAGGNTIY	TRBV7-9	TRBJ1-3	13
ASSLGGATDTQY	TRBV28	TRBJ2-3	12
ASSLRDLTYEQY	TRBV5-1	TRBJ2-7	12
ASSPLAGPQRNTGELF	TRBV7-3	TRBJ2-2	16
ASSLLAVSYEQY	TRBV5-1	TRBJ2-7	12
ASTPAGTDTQY	TRBV4-1	TRBJ2-3	11
ASSLRTNRQGYTGELF	TRBV7-3	TRBJ2-2	16
ASSIEVGQGGQPQH	TRBV19	TRBJ1-5	14
ASSISGRADREQY	TRBV19	TRBJ2-7	13
ASSPGVRAVTYEQY	TRBV14	TRBJ2-7	14
ATSPGQGVLNSPLH	TRBV15	TRBJ1-6	14
ASSLWQTTYEQY	TRBV5-8	TRBJ2-7	12